One TCR beta chain is described in this entry. The junction and the germline gene differ at one end; a read error may be behind it. This specimen comes from a study of control samples from healthy donors and cancer patients. The assay was immunoSEQ multiplex PCR, and TCRdb's table has in-frame clones only and misses some. Among about 140,000 clones listed, around 90% were seen once. The TCR was taken from a man younger than 35 in good health. The material sequenced was blood.

The CDR3 loop is CATLGQGPPF. CDR3 DNA sequence: TGTGCCACCCTCGGACAGGGACCGCCCTTC. The chain employs TRBV9 and TRBJ2-7; 8 bases line up with TRBD1. The V gene's germline CDR1 is SGDLS and CDR2 YYNGEE. The CDR3 is 10 amino acids.